This T cell receptor beta chain came from a study of cytomegalovirus exposure and HLA in healthy donors. On the study more broadly: Around 80 million unique TCR sequences came from HLA-typed donors in an early release.

From germline, CDR1 is MNHEY and CDR2 SVGAGI. With 5 bases removed from V and 3 bases from J, the gap between germline ends came to 11 bases. The CDR3 length is 14 residues. Of note for this clone: The target antigen is unknown.

PCR was performed using 60 Vbeta and 13 Jbeta primers. TCRdb's table, derived via immunoSEQ multiplex PCR, lists solely in-frame clones and lacks some. The repertoire holds nearly 95,000 clones, with 60% to 80% as singletons. Whole-study findings and limits: The authors reported that TCR beta sequences could predict HLA-A and HLA-B alleles. These predictions were accurate for most subjects in the first cohort. With DRB1 most and HLA-C fewest, TCR association rates differed between HLA loci in a later analysis.

The sequence was obtained from a woman aged 40-49 years in good health and CMV-seronegative. This chain joins TRBV6-5 and TRBJ1-5; the D gene is possibly TRBD1 (6 bases). Sequenced: PBMCs. Here the CDR3 reads CASSRGGDNQPQHF. The CDR3 coding sequence is TGTGCCAGCAGTCGGGGGGGCGACAATCAGCCCCAGCATTTT.